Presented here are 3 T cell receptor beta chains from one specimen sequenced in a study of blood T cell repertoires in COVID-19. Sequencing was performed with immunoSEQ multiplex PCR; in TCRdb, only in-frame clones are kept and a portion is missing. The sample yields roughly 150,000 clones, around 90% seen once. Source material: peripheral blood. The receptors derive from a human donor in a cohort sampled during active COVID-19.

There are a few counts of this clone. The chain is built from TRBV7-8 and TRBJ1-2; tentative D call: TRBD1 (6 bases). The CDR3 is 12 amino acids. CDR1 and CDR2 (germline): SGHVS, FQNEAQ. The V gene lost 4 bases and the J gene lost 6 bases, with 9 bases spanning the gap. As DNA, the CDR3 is TGTGCCAGCAGCTCGAGACAGGATGGCTACACCTTC. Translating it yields CASSSRQDGYTF. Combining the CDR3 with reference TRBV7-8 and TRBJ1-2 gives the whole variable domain GAGVSQSPRYKVAKRGQDVALRCDPISGHVSLFWYQQALGQGPEFLTYFQNEAQLDKSGLPSDRFFAERPEGSVSTLKIQRTQQEDSAVYLCASSSRQDGYTFGSGTRLTVV.

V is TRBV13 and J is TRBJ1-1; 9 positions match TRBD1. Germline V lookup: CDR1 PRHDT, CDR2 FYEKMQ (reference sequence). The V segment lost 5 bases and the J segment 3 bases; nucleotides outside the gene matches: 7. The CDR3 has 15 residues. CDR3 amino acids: CASSTLQGADTEAFF. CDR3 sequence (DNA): TGTGCCAGCAGCACGTTACAGGGGGCGGACACTGAAGCTTTCTTT.

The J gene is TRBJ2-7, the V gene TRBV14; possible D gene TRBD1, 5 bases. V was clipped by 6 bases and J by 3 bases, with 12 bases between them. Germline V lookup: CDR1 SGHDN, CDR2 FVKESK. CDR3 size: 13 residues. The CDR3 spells CASSNHQGYEQYF. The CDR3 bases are TGTGCCAGCAGTAACCATCAGGGCTACGAGCAGTACTTC.